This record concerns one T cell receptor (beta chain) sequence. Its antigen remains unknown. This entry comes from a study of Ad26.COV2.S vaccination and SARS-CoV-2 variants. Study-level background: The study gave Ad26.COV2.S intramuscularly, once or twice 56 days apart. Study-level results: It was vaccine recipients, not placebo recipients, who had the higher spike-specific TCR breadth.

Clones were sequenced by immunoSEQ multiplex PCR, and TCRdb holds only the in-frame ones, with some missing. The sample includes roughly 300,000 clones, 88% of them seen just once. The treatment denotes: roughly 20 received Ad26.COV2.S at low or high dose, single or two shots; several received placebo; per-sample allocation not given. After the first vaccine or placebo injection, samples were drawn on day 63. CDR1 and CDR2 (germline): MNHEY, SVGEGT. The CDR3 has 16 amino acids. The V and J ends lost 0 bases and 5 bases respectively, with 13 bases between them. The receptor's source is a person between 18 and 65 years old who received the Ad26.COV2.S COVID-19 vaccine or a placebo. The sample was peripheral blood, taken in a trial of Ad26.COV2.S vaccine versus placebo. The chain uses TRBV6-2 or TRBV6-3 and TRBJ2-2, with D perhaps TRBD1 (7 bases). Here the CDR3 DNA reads TGTGCCAGCAGTTACTCGAAGACAGGGAGGACCGGGGAGCTGTTTTTT. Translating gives CASSYSKTGRTGELFF.